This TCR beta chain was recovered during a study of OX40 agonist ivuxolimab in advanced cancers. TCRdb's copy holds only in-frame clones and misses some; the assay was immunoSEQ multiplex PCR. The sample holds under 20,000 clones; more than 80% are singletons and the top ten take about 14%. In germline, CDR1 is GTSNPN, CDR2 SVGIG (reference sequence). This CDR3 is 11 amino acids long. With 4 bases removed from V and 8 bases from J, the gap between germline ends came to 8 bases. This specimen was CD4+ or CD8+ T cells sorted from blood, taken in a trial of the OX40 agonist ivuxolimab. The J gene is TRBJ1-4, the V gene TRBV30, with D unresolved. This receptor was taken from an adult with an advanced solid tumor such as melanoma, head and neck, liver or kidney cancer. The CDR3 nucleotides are TGTGCCTGGACTCCGGGGGAAAAACTGTTTTTT. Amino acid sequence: CAWTPGEKLFF.